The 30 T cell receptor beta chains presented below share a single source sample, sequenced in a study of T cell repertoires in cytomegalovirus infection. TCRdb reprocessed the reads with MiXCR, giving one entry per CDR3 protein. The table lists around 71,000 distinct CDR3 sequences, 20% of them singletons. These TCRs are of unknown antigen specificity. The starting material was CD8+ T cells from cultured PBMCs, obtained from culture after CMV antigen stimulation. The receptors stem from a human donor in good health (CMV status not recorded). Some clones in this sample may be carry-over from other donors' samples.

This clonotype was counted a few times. The CDR3 here is CASSLQSAVSYNEQFF. The DNA for the CDR3 is TGTGCCAGCAGTCTGCAGTCGGCGGTCTCCTACAATGAGCAGTTCTTC. The V gene is TRBV6-1, the J gene TRBJ2-1; D is ambiguous. Germline CDR1 MNHNS, CDR2 SASEGT. This CDR3 comprises 16 residues. Deletions cut 5 bases from V and 0 bases from J, with 14 bases between.

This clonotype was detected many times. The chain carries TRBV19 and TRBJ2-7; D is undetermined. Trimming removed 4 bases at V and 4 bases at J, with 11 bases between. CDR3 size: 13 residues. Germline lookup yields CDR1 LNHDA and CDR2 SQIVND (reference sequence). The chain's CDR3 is CASSTEVGYEQYF. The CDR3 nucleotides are TGTGCCAGTAGTACCGAAGTCGGATACGAGCAGTACTTC.

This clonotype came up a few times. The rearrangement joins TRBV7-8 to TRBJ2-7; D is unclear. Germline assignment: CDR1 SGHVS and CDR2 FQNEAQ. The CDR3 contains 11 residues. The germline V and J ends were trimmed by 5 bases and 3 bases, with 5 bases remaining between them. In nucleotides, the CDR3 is TGTGCCAGCAGCGCGATCTACGAGCAGTACTTC. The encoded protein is CASSAIYEQYF.

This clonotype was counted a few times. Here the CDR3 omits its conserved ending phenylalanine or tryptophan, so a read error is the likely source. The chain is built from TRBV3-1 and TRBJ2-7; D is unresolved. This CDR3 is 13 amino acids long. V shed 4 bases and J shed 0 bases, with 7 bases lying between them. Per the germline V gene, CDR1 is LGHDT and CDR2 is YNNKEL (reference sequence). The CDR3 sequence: CASSRRASYEQYL. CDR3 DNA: TGTGCCAGCAGCCGACGGGCCTCCTACGAGCAGTACCTC.

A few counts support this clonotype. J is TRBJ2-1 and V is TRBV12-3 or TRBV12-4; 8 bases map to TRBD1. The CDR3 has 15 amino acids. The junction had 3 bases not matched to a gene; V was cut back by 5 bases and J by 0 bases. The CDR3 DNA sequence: TGTGCCAGCAGTGAAACAGGGGGCTCCTACAATGAGCAGTTCTTC. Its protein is CASSETGGSYNEQFF.

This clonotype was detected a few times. CDR3 coding DNA: TGCGCCAGCAGCCTGTCAGGGTCCTTGACCCCCACCGGGGAGCTGTTTTTT. Translation: CASSLSGSLTPTGELFF. V and J are TRBV4-1 and TRBJ2-2, with D perhaps TRBD1 (5 bases). V was trimmed by 4 bases and J by 4 bases, leaving 19 bases between them. In germline, CDR1 is MGHRA, CDR2 YSYEKL. This CDR3 is 17 amino acids long.

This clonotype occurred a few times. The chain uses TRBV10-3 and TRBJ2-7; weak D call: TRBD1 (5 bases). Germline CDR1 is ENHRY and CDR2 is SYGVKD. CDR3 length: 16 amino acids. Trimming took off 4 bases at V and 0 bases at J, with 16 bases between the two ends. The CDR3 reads CAISGGPLHSSYEQYF. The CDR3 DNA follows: TGTGCCATCAGTGGGGGCCCGCTACACAGCTCCTACGAGCAGTACTTC.

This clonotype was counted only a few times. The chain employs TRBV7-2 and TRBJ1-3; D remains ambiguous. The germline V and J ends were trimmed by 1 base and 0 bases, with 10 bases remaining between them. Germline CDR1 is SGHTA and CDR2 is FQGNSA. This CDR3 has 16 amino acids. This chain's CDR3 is CASSLERGSSGNTIYF. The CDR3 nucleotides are TGTGCCAGCAGCTTAGAACGGGGAAGCTCTGGAAACACCATATATTTT. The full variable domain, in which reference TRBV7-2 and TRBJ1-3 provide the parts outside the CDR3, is GAGVSQSPSNKVTEKGKDVELRCDPISGHTALYWYRQSLGQGLEFLIYFQGNSAPDKSGLPSDRFSAERTGGSVSTLTIQRTQQEDSAVYLCASSLERGSSGNTIYFGEGSWLTVV.

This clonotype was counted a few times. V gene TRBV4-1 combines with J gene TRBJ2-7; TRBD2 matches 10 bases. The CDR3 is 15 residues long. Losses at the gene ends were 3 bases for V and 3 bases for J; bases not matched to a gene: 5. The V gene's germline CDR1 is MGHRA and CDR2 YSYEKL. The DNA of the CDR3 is TGCGCCAGCAGCCAGGGGACTAGCGACCTCTACGAGCAGTACTTC. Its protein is CASSQGTSDLYEQYF.

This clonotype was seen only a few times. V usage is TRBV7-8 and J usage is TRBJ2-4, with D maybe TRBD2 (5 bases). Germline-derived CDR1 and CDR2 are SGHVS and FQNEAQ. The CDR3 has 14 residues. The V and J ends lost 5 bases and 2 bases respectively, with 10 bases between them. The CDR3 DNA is TGTGCCAGCAGCCCGAGAGGGCCCAAAAACATTCAGTACTTC. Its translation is CASSPRGPKNIQYF.

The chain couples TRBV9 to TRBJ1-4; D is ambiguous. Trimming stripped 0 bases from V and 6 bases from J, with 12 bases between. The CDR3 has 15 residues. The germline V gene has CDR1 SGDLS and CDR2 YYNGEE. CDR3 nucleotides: TGTGCCAGCAGCGTAGCGGGATCTGTCGATGAAAAACTGTTTTTT. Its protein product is CASSVAGSVDEKLFF.

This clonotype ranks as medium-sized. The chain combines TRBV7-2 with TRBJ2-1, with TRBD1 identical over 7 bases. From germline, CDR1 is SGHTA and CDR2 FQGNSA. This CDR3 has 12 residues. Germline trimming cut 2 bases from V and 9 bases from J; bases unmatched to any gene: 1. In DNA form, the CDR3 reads TGTGCCAGCAGCTTAAAGGGGGCTGAGCAGTTCTTC. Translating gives CASSLKGAEQFF.

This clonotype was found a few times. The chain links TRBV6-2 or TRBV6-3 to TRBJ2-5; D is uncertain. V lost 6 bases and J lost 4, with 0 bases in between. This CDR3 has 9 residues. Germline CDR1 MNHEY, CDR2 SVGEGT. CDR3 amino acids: CASRETQYF. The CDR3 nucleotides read TGTGCCAGCAGAGAGACCCAGTACTTC.

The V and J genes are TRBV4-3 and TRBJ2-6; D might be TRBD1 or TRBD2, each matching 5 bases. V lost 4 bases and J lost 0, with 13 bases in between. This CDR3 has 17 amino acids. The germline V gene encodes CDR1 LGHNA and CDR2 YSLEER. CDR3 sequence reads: CASSRGTGSSGANVLTF. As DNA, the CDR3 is TGCGCCAGCAGCCGAGGGACGGGTAGCTCTGGGGCCAACGTCCTGACTTTC.

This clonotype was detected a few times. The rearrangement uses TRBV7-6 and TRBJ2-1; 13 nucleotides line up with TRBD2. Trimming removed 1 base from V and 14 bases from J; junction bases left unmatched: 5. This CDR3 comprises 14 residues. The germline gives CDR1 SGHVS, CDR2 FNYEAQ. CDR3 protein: CASSLGGTSGVEFF. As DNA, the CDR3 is TGTGCCAGCAGCTTAGGAGGGACTAGCGGGGTGGAGTTCTTC.

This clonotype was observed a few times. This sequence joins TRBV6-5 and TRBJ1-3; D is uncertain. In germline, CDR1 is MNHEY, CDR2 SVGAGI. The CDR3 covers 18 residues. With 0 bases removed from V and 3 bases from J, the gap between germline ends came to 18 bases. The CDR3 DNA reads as TGTGCCAGCAGTTACTCGAAGGCGCTACCCCGCTTTGGAAACACCATATATTTT. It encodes CASSYSKALPRFGNTIYF.

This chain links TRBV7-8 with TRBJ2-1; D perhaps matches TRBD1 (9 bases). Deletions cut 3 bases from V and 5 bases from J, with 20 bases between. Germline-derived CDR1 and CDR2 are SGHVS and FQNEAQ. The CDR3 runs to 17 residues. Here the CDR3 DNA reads TGTGCCAGCAGCTTCGCGGGACAGGGAGCGGGGGACAATGAGCAGTTCTTC. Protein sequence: CASSFAGQGAGDNEQFF.

CDR3 protein: CASRSTETQYF. The DNA of the CDR3 is TGTGCCAGCCGGTCGACCGAGACCCAGTACTTC. The chain is built from TRBV27 and TRBJ2-5, with D unclear. V gave up 8 bases and J gave up 5 bases, with 9 bases separating them. Germline V gene sequence: CDR1 MNHEY, CDR2 SMNVEV (reference sequence). The length of the CDR3 is 11 residues.

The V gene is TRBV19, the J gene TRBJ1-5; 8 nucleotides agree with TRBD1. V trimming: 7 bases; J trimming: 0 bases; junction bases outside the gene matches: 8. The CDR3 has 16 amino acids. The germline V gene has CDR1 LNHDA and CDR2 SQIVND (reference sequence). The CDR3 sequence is CASTFQGADSNQPQHF. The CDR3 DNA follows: TGTGCCAGTACCTTTCAGGGGGCCGATAGCAATCAGCCCCAGCATTTT.

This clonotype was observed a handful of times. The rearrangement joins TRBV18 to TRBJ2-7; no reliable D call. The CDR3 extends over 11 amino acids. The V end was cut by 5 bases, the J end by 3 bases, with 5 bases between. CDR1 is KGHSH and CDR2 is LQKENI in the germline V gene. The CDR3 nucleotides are TGTGCCAGCTCAGATGGCTACGAGCAGTACTTC. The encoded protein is CASSDGYEQYF.

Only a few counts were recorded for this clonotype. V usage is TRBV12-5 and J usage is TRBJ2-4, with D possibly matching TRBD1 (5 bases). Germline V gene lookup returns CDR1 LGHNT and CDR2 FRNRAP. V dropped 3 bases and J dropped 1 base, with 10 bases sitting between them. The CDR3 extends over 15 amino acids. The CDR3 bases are TGTGCTAGTGGTTTCTCTACAGGTGCCAAAAACATTCAGTACTTC. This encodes CASGFSTGAKNIQYF. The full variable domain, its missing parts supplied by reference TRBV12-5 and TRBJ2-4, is DARVTQTPRHKVTEMGQEVTMRCQPILGHNTVFWYRQTMMQGLELLAYFRNRAPLDDSGMPKDRFSAEMPDATLATLKIQPSEPRDSAVYFCASGFSTGAKNIQYFGAGTRLSVL.

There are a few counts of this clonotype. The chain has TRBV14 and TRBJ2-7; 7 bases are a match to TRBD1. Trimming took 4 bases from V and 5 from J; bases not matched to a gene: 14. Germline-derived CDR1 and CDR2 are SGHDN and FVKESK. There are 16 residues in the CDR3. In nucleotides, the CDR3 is TGTGCCAGCAGCCGGGAAGGTTATGCAACAGGGGACGAGCAGTACTTC. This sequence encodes CASSREGYATGDEQYF.

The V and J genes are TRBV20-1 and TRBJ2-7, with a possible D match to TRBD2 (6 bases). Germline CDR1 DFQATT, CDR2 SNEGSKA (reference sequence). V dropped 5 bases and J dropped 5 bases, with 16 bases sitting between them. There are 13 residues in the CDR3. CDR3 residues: CSALTRWGHEQYF. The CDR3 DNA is TGCAGTGCTTTGACTAGATGGGGTCACGAGCAGTACTTC.

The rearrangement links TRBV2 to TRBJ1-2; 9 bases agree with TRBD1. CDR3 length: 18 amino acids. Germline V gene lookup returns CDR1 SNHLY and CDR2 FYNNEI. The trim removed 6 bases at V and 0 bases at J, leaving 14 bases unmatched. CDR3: CASSNTPGQGITNYGYTF. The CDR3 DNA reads TGTGCCAGCAGCAATACTCCGGGACAGGGTATAACTAACTATGGCTACACCTTC.

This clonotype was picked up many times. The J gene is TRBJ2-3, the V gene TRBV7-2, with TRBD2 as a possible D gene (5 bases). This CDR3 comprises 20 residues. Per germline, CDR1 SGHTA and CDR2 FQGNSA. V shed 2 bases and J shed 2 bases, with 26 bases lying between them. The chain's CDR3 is CASSLMISVEDIDDTDTQYF. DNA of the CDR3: TGTGCCAGCAGCTTAATGATTAGCGTTGAAGATATAGATGACACAGATACGCAGTATTTT.

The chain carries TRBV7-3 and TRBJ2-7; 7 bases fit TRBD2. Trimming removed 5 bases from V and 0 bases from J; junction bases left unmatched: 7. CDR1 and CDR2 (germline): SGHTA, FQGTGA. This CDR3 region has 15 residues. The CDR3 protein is CASSPVGGGSYEQYF. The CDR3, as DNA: TGTGCCAGCAGCCCTGTTGGGGGGGGCTCCTACGAGCAGTACTTC.

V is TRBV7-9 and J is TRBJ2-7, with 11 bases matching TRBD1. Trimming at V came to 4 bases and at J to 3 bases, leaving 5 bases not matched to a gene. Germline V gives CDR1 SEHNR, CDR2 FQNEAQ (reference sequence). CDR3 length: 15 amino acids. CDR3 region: CASSSGQGDFYEQYF. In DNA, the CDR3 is TGTGCCAGCAGCTCGGGACAGGGGGATTTCTACGAGCAGTACTTC.

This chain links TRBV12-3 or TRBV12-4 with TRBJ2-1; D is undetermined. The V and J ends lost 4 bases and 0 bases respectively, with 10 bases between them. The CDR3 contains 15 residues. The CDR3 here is CASSSGLSSYNEQFF. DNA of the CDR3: TGTGCCAGCAGTTCCGGGTTGAGCTCCTACAATGAGCAGTTCTTC.

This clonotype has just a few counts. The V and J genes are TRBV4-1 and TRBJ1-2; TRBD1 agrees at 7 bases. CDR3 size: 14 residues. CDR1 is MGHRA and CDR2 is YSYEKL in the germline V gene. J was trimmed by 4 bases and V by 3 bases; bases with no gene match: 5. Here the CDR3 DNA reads TGCGCCAGCAGCCAGGGCCAGGGGGTCTATGGCTACACCTTC. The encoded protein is CASSQGQGVYGYTF.

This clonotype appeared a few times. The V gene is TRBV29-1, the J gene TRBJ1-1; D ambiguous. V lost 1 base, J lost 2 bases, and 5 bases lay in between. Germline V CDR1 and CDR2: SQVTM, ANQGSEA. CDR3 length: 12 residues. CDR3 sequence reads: CSVEGVNTEAFF. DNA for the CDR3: TGCAGCGTTGAAGGGGTAAACACTGAAGCTTTCTTT.